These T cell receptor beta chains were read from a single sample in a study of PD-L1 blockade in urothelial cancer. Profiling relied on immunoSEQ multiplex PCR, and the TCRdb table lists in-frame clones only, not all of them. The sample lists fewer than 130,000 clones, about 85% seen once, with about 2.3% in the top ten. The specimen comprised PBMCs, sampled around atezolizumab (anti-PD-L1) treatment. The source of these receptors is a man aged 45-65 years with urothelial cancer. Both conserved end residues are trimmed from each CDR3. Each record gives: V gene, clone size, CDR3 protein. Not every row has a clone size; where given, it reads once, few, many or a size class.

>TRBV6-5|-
ASSYYGGELF
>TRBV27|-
ASSLTWGQGYEQY
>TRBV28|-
ASSRTGLTEAF
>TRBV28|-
ASSLGEGATEQY
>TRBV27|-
ASSFFLPDSALH
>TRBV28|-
ASKQGPYEAF
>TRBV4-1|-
ASSQVDQETQY
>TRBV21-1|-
ASSFRPAAGTEAF
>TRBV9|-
ASSVEGDLGRTYGYT
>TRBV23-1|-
ASSHSASGSMHSYNEQF
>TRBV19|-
ASSTNQGAGYEQY
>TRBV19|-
ASSIVSGLAQETQY
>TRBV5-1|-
ASSLGLAGVNEQF
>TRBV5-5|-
ASSPGLNYGYT
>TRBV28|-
ASIPSLGAEGQETQY
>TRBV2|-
ASSDGRMRGSRGTEAF
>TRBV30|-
AWSLGGFDSPLH
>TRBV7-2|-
ASSLGPGGADTQY
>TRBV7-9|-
ASSLIGGQGFLEQY
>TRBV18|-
ASSPQRWNTEAF
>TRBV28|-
ASSTSGSRVGELF
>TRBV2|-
ASSYDRYEAF
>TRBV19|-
ASSIRGGETQY
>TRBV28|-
ASRLTGTGPEKLF
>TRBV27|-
ASSSPGQGRY
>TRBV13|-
ASSSQSSGPYEQY
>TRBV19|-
ASSRRGNEKLF
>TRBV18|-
ASSPRQGNTEAF
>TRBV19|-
ASSIVRTGGNIQY
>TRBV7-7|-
ASSFASSYEQY
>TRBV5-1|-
ASRRVGGQETQY
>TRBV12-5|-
ASGWGQDHSYNEQF
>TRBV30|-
AWSGGQLAKNIQY
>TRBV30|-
AWSDGGASYEQY
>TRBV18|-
ASSPGGETQY
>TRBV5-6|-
ASSFTLAGVDTQY
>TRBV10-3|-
AISSPTGTGKLSGYT
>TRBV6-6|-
ASRGRSGSGDTQY
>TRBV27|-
ASSLRGRGTDTQY
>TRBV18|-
ASSPTDYNYGYT
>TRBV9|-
ASSVALDGGSHYGYT
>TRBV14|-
ASSQGQVQY
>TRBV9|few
ASSVNGGTEAF
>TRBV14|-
ASSRNLRGGGYEQY
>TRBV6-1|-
ASSEEIVPSYEQY
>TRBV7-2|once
ASSLGALAGLADTQY
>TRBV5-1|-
ASSLDGTSMNTEAF
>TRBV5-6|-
ASSRRTGPNEKLF
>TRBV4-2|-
ASSPQSGGETEAF
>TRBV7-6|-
ASSGRGLQETQY
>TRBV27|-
ASRLYLRGYEQY
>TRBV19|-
ASSTPGTDGFATQY
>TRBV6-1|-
ASTKSSYNSPLH
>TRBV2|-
ASNGIGTDTQY
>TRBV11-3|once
ASSSSGRSYNEQF
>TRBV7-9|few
ASSLSYRGSYEQY
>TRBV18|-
ASSRDSQEPNAQY